The 28 T cell receptor beta chains in this list originate from one sample, sequenced in a study of OX40 agonist ivuxolimab in advanced cancers. Clones were read by immunoSEQ multiplex PCR, and TCRdb kept only the in-frame ones, dropping some. The sample contains tens of thousands of clones, 84% of which appear only once. Specimen: CD4+ or CD8+ T cells sorted from blood, collected in a trial of the OX40 agonist ivuxolimab. These receptors were collected from an adult with an advanced solid tumor such as melanoma, head and neck, liver or kidney cancer.

The rearrangement links TRBV7-9 to TRBJ2-7, with a possible D match to TRBD1 (6 bases). Germline V gene lookup returns CDR1 SEHNR and CDR2 FQNEAQ (reference sequence). The V and J ends lost 5 bases and 0 bases respectively, with 20 bases between them. The CDR3 runs to 17 residues. The CDR3 is CASSTREQGTGSYEQYV. The CDR3 DNA reads TGTGCCAGCAGCACCCGAGAACAGGGTACGGGCTCCTACGAGCAGTACGTC.

The CDR3 loop reads CASSPDFGTGGETQYF. The DNA of the CDR3 is TGTGCCAGCAGTCCAGATTTCGGGACAGGGGGAGAGACCCAGTACTTC. The chain recombines TRBV28 with TRBJ2-5; TRBD1 matches 11 bases. This CDR3 spans 16 amino acids. J lost 4 bases, V lost 5 bases, and 9 bases had no gene match. Germline-derived CDR1 and CDR2 are MDHEN and SYDVKM. The variable domain in full, completed from reference TRBV28 and TRBJ2-5, reads DVKVTQSSRYLVKRTGEKVFLECVQDMDHENMFWYRQDPGLGLRLIYFSYDVKMKEKGDIPEGYSVSREKKERFSLILESASTNQTSMYLCASSPDFGTGGETQYFGPGTRLLVL.

CDR3 loop: CASSPSGVANYGYTF. As DNA, the CDR3 is TGTGCCAGCAGCCCAAGTGGCGTAGCCAACTATGGCTACACCTTC. The chain couples TRBV14 to TRBJ1-2; D is undetermined. The CDR3 is 15 residues long. Trimming took off 4 bases at V and 2 bases at J, with 14 bases between the two ends. CDR1 and CDR2 (germline): SGHDN, FVKESK.

This chain joins TRBV11-2 and TRBJ1-1; D gene ambiguous. The CDR3 has 15 amino acids. CDR1 and CDR2 from the germline V gene are SGHAT and FQNNGV. The ends were cut back, 0 bases at V and 0 bases at J, with 8 bases in the middle. The CDR3: CASSLERAMNTEAFF. The CDR3 nucleotides read TGTGCCAGCAGCTTAGAACGGGCGATGAACACTGAAGCTTTCTTT.

The chain joins TRBV7-8 to TRBJ1-1; D is unclear. V was pared by 5 bases and J by 0 bases, with 13 bases between. Looked up from germline, CDR1 is SGHVS and CDR2 is FQNEAQ. This CDR3 is built from 15 residues. The CDR3, as DNA: TGTGCCAGCAGCCGATGGGGAATCATGAACACTGAAGCTTTCTTT. This gives the protein CASSRWGIMNTEAFF.

Remarks on this clone: Mismatch with germline at one junction end may stem from a read error. V gene TRBV28 combines with J gene TRBJ1-2; 9 bases are shared with TRBD1. Germline V gene lookup returns CDR1 MDHEN and CDR2 SYDVKM. The CDR3 length is 15 residues. The CDR3 region is CAGSSPDRGRYGYTF. The CDR3 nucleotides are TGTGCCGGCAGCAGTCCAGACAGGGGGAGGTATGGCTACACCTTC.

The genes are TRBV9 and TRBJ1-3; D call uncertain. From germline, CDR1 is SGDLS and CDR2 YYNGEE. V was pared by 0 bases and J by 2 bases, with 9 bases between. The CDR3 length is 15 residues. CDR3 residues: CASSVDSTTGNTIYF. As DNA, the CDR3 is TGTGCCAGCAGCGTAGACAGTACTACTGGAAACACCATATATTTT.

This rearrangement joins TRBV7-9 to TRBJ1-5; tentatively, D is TRBD1 (5 bases). V lost 7 bases to trimming and J lost 8 bases, with 12 bases between them. Germline V gives CDR1 SEHNR, CDR2 FQNEAQ (reference sequence). The CDR3 is 12 residues long. This CDR3 is CASTTGGKPQHF. CDR3 DNA sequence: TGTGCCAGCACCACTGGGGGTAAGCCCCAGCATTTT.

The chain couples TRBV28 to TRBJ2-1; D gene unclear. Trimming removed 5 bases from V and 6 bases from J, with 8 bases in between. CDR3 size: 12 residues. Germline V CDR1 and CDR2: MDHEN, SYDVKM. The CDR3 is CASSNLINEQFF. Written as DNA, the CDR3 is TGTGCCAGCAGTAACCTGATCAATGAGCAGTTCTTC.

CDR3 in DNA: TGTGCCAGTAGGCCCATCACAGGGTCTGAAGCTTTCTTT. The encoded protein is CASRPITGSEAFF. The chain has TRBV19 and TRBJ1-1; D is possibly TRBD1 (6 bases). Germline CDR1 reads LNHDA; CDR2 reads SQIVND (reference sequence). V gave up 6 bases and J gave up 6 bases, with 14 bases separating them. This CDR3 spans 13 amino acids.

V gene TRBV7-2 combines with J gene TRBJ2-1; D possibly uses TRBD1 or TRBD2 (5 bases each). The V end was cut by 5 bases, the J end by 4 bases, with 15 bases between. The CDR3 consists of 15 residues. Germline loops: CDR1 SGHTA, CDR2 FQGNSA. CDR3 protein: CASSQNRDQYNEQFF. The CDR3 region has the DNA TGTGCCAGCAGCCAGAACCGGGACCAGTACAATGAGCAGTTCTTC.

The gene calls are TRBV5-1 and TRBJ2-1, with 9 bases identical to TRBD2. Germline V gene sequence: CDR1 SGHRS, CDR2 YFSETQ. Unmatched junction bases numbered 9, after V lost 7 bases and J lost 7 bases. The CDR3 length is 14 residues. The CDR3 coding sequence is TGCGCCAGCTTGCGGGGGGGCCTCTATAATGAGCAGTTCTTC. Its translation is CASLRGGLYNEQFF.

The chain recombines TRBV7-8 with TRBJ1-5; D is uncertain. Germline CDR1 SGHVS, CDR2 FQNEAQ. The CDR3 extends over 14 amino acids. V lost 5 bases and J 3 bases, leaving 11 bases between the germline ends. The CDR3 protein is CASSTNQNNQPQHF. CDR3 in DNA: TGTGCCAGCAGCACTAATCAGAACAATCAGCCCCAGCATTTT.

J is TRBJ1-4 and V is TRBV11-2; D unclear. The germline V gene has CDR1 SGHAT and CDR2 FQNNGV. This CDR3 contains 13 residues. Trimming removed 5 bases from V and 6 bases from J, with 10 bases in between. CDR3 sequence reads: CASSPLRDEKLFF. DNA for the CDR3: TGTGCCAGCAGCCCATTGAGGGATGAAAAACTGTTTTTT. Variable domain in full (rest from reference TRBV11-2 and TRBJ1-4): EAGVAQSPRYKIIEKRQSVAFWCNPISGHATLYWYQQILGQGPKLLIQFQNNGVVDDSQLPKDRFSAERLKGVDSTLKIQPAKLEDSAVYLCASSPLRDEKLFFGSGTQLSVL.

This rearrangement joins TRBV11-2 to TRBJ1-2; D is unresolved. V dropped 1 base and J dropped 7 bases, with 4 bases sitting between them. CDR1 SGHAT and CDR2 FQNNGV come from the germline V gene. The CDR3 is 11 residues long. In DNA, the CDR3 is TGTGCCAGCAGCTTAGGTCTTGGCTACACCTTC. This sequence encodes CASSLGLGYTF.

This chain joins TRBV5-6 and TRBJ2-7; 9 positions match TRBD1. Looked up from germline, CDR1 is SGHDT and CDR2 is YYEEEE. The CDR3 loop spans 12 amino acids. V lost 9 bases to trimming and J lost 12 bases; unmatched junction nucleotides: 13. In DNA form, the CDR3 reads TGTGCCACCCGGGACAGGGTACTCTTAGCGTACTTC. It yields the protein CATRDRVLLAYF.

This chain connects TRBV7-7 to TRBJ2-5, with D perhaps TRBD1 or TRBD2 (5 bases each). The CDR3 length is 14 residues. The V and J ends lost 3 bases and 1 base respectively, with 9 bases between them. Germline V gene data show CDR1 as SSHAT and CDR2 as FNYEAQ (reference sequence). CDR3: CASSLGTTQETQYF. The CDR3 DNA follows: TGTGCCAGCAGCTTGGGGACGACCCAAGAGACCCAGTACTTC.

This rearrangement joins TRBV20-1 to TRBJ2-1; D gene unclear. The V gene's germline CDR1 is DFQATT and CDR2 SNEGSKA (reference sequence). The ends were cut back, 6 bases at V and 2 bases at J, with 5 bases in the middle. The CDR3 length is 11 residues. CDR3: CSARTYNEQFF. Here the CDR3 DNA reads TGCAGTGCCCGTACCTACAATGAGCAGTTCTTC.

The chain employs TRBV9 and TRBJ1-1; 7 bases line up with TRBD1. This CDR3 region has 13 residues. V gave up 4 bases and J gave up 7 bases; unmatched junction bases: 7. Germline V lookup: CDR1 SGDLS, CDR2 YYNGEE. The CDR3 nucleotides read TGTGCCAGCAGCCCCCGACAGGGCGGTGAAGCTTTCTTT. Translation: CASSPRQGGEAFF.

The chain carries TRBV27 and TRBJ1-4, with D perhaps TRBD1 (6 bases). Trimming left V 3 bases short and J 5 bases short, with 13 bases between. CDR1 is MNHEY and CDR2 is SMNVEV in the germline V gene (reference sequence). There are 15 residues in the CDR3. CDR3 bases: TGTGCCAGCAGTTTTGGGGGAACAGGGAATGAAAAACTGTTTTTT. This codes for CASSFGGTGNEKLFF. Drawing the rest from reference TRBV27 and TRBJ1-4, the complete variable domain is EAQVTQNPRYLITVTGKKLTVTCSQNMNHEYMSWYRQDPGLGLRQIYYSMNVEVTDKGDVPEGYKVSRKEKRNFPLILESPSPNQTSLYFCASSFGGTGNEKLFFGSGTQLSVL.

The chain carries TRBV7-9 and TRBJ1-1; D is unresolved. The CDR3 runs 12 residues. V lost 5 bases to trimming and J lost 9 bases, with 13 bases between them. Germline V gene data show CDR1 as SEHNR and CDR2 as FQNEAQ (reference sequence). The CDR3 is CASSLTVGQAFF. In DNA form, the CDR3 reads TGTGCCAGCAGCCTTACAGTCGGGCAAGCTTTCTTT.

The genes are TRBV19 and TRBJ1-5; the D is unclear. The V end was cut by 3 bases, the J end by 7 bases, with 16 bases between. The length of the CDR3 is 15 residues. CDR1 and CDR2 (germline): LNHDA, SQIVND (reference sequence). In nucleotides, the CDR3 is TGTGCCAGTAGTATTGGTGGGTTGCTCGGACAGCCCCAGCATTTT. Amino acid sequence: CASSIGGLLGQPQHF.

The CDR3 sequence is CATRRGEKLFF. In nucleotides, the CDR3 is TGTGCCACCAGGAGGGGGGAAAAACTGTTTTTT. V and J are TRBV28 and TRBJ1-4; D is possibly TRBD1 (6 bases). Germline loops: CDR1 MDHEN, CDR2 SYDVKM. The CDR3 is 11 amino acids. Trimming removed 10 bases at V and 8 bases at J, with 11 bases between.

This rearrangement joins TRBV6-6 to TRBJ2-7, with a possible D match to TRBD2 (6 bases). From germline, CDR1 is MNHNY and CDR2 SVGAGI (reference sequence). The V end lost 6 bases, the J end lost 5 bases, and 17 bases lay between the germline ends. The CDR3 is 14 residues long. CDR3 DNA: TGTGCCAGCAGGCCCGGAGGGGCAGGGCACGAGCAGTACTTC. This encodes CASRPGGAGHEQYF.

The J gene is TRBJ2-2, the V gene TRBV11-3; the D is unclear. Looked up from germline, CDR1 is SGHNT and CDR2 is YENEEA. The CDR3 is 14 amino acids. V lost 0 bases, J lost 6 bases, and 8 bases lay in between. Here the CDR3 reads CASSLDPLAGELFF. The DNA of the CDR3 is TGTGCCAGCAGCTTAGATCCCCTGGCCGGGGAGCTGTTTTTT.

The chain has TRBV5-5 and TRBJ1-4; D is possibly TRBD1 (5 bases). The germline gives CDR1 SGHKS, CDR2 YYEKEE (reference sequence). This CDR3 spans 16 amino acids. Trimming shortened V by 4 bases and J by 0 bases, and 13 bases separated the two germline ends. CDR3 region: CASSPRQSTTNEKLFF. DNA of the CDR3: TGTGCCAGCAGCCCGAGACAGAGTACAACTAATGAAAAACTGTTTTTT.

This chain connects TRBV28 to TRBJ2-1, with 14 bases aligning to TRBD2. Germline V gives CDR1 MDHEN, CDR2 SYDVKM. The CDR3 extends over 16 amino acids. Trimming cost V 2 bases and J 9 bases; bases outside gene matches: 6. CDR3 bases: TGTGCCAGCAGTTTACGACTAGCGGGGGGGCATAGTGAGCAGTTCTTC. Its translation is CASSLRLAGGHSEQFF.

Here the CDR3 DNA reads TGTGCCAGCAGCTCGGGGCGGTCGACAGGGGCTGGAGCTGAAGCTTTCTTT. Translating gives CASSSGRSTGAGAEAFF. The rearrangement uses TRBV11-2 and TRBJ1-1, with 8 bases fitting TRBD1. V shed 4 bases and J 6 bases; nucleotides not matched to a gene: 16. The CDR3 runs 17 residues. Germline V CDR1 and CDR2: SGHAT, FQNNGV.